These 6 T cell receptor beta chains came from one sample sequenced in a study of cytomegalovirus exposure and HLA in healthy donors. The PCR had 60 Vbeta and 13 Jbeta primers. Measured with immunoSEQ multiplex PCR; TCRdb has only the in-frame clones, and not every one. The sample gives about 140,000 clones, roughly 74% of which show up once; about 11% is in the top ten. The sample taken for sequencing was PBMCs. The origin of the receptors is a man between 18 and 35 years old in good health and CMV-seropositive.

This clone came up a few times. This chain's CDR3 is CASSTTGANYGYTF. In DNA form, the CDR3 reads TGTGCCAGCAGTACAACAGGGGCGAACTATGGCTACACCTTC. J is TRBJ1-2 and V is TRBV28; 7 bases map to TRBD1. The CDR3 loop spans 14 amino acids. Germline-derived CDR1 and CDR2 are MDHEN and SYDVKM. V dropped 5 bases and J dropped 2; count of bases not matched to a gene: 5.

The chain uses TRBV27 and TRBJ2-7; 14 nucleotides align to TRBD2. This CDR3 spans 16 amino acids. The germline V gene encodes CDR1 MNHEY and CDR2 SMNVEV (reference sequence). The ends lost 3 bases at V and 3 bases at J; junction bases unmatched: 4. Written as DNA, the CDR3 is TGTGCCAGCAGTTTGACTAGCGGGAGGGTTGGCTACGAGCAGTACTTC. Amino acids: CASSLTSGRVGYEQYF.

Points on this clone: Mismatch with germline at one junction end may stem from a read error. The chain links TRBV6-1 to TRBJ1-5; TRBD1 is a possible D gene (6 bases). Germline lookup yields CDR1 MNHNS and CDR2 SASEGT. CDR3 length: 16 residues. CDR3 DNA sequence: TGTGCCCGCAGTGGGGGATGGGGGCTGGGCAATCAGCCCCAGCATTTT. It specifies CARSGGWGLGNQPQHF.

The genes are TRBV7-3 and TRBJ2-3; D might be TRBD1 (5 bases). CDR1 is SGHTA, CDR2 FQGTGA, per germline. V dropped 3 bases and J dropped 0 bases, with 10 bases sitting between them. The CDR3 length is 15 residues. Here the CDR3 reads CASSFRGLSTDTQYF. CDR3 nucleotide sequence: TGTGCCAGCAGCTTTAGGGGCCTAAGCACAGATACGCAGTATTTT.

This clone was seen a single time. The genes are TRBV2 and TRBJ2-3, with 13 bases identical to TRBD2. The CDR3 contains 15 residues. Germline CDR1 reads SNHLY; CDR2 reads FYNNEI. V trimming: 7 bases; J trimming: 3 bases; junction bases outside the gene matches: 4. This CDR3 reads CASNSGLAGTDTQYF. As DNA, the CDR3 is TGTGCCAGCAACTCGGGACTAGCGGGGACAGATACGCAGTATTTT.

The chain is built from TRBV6-6 and TRBJ2-7; 11 bases are a match to TRBD2. Looked up from germline, CDR1 is MNHNY and CDR2 is SVGAGI (reference sequence). There are 15 residues in the CDR3. V lost 6 bases to trimming and J lost 2 bases; unmatched junction nucleotides: 6. The CDR3 sequence is CASRLGLADTYEQYF. CDR3 DNA sequence: TGTGCCAGCAGATTGGGACTAGCGGACACCTACGAGCAGTACTTC.